The 27 T cell receptor beta chains in this list originate from one sample, sequenced in a study of blood T cell repertoires in COVID-19. Assay: immunoSEQ multiplex PCR; the TCRdb copy retains only in-frame clones and omits some. The sample yields 200,000 to 300,000 clones, about 80% seen once. The sequenced sample consisted of peripheral blood. The source is a woman older than 75 with acute or convalescent COVID-19.

This clone came up a few times. This chain connects TRBV5-1 to TRBJ2-2; 7 bases agree with TRBD2. The CDR3 spans 15 residues. V shed 4 bases, J shed 3 bases, and the junction held 6 bases outside the gene matches. Germline-derived CDR1 and CDR2 are SGHRS and YFSETQ. In DNA form, the CDR3 reads TGCGCCAGCAGCCCGCCTGCGGGGGACACCGGGGAGCTGTTTTTT. Translation gives CASSPPAGDTGELFF. The whole variable domain, remainder taken from reference TRBV5-1 and TRBJ2-2, is KAGVTQTPRYLIKTRGQQVTLSCSPISGHRSVSWYQQTPGQGLQFLFEYFSETQRNKGNFPGRFSGRQFSNSRSEMNVSTLELGDSALYLCASSPPAGDTGELFFGEGSRLTVL.

CDR3 loop: CASRRDRVDEKLFF. The CDR3 bases are TGTGCCAGCAGAAGGGACAGGGTTGATGAAAAACTGTTTTTT. The chain uses TRBV6-5 and TRBJ1-4; 9 bases are shared with TRBD1. This CDR3 is 14 amino acids long. V was pared by 6 bases and J by 6 bases, with 5 bases of the junction left unmatched. CDR1 MNHEY and CDR2 SVGAGI come from the germline V gene.

The chain has TRBV1 and TRBJ1-1; TRBD1 was called by the table and not checked on the DNA. TRBV1 is designated a pseudogene. This CDR3 has 17 residues. CDR3 residues: CTSSQDETGVWDTEAFF. The CDR3 DNA is TGCACCAGCAGCCAAGATGAAACAGGGGTTTGGGACACTGAAGCTTTCTTT.

This clone was observed a few times. The rearrangement links TRBV10-2 to TRBJ1-1; the match to TRBD1 covers 8 bases. J lost 0 bases, V lost 6 bases, and 18 bases had no gene match. The CDR3 extends over 19 amino acids. Per germline, CDR1 WSHSY and CDR2 SAAADI. Here the CDR3 reads CASSPSRGTGWGMNTEAFF. The CDR3 DNA reads as TGCGCCAGCAGCCCGTCCAGGGGGACAGGATGGGGAATGAACACTGAAGCTTTCTTT.

The CDR3 is CASSLTGTGANVLTF. The CDR3 DNA follows: TGCGCCAGCAGCCTGACAGGGACTGGGGCCAACGTCCTGACTTTC. V and J are TRBV5-1 and TRBJ2-6; 7 bases align to TRBD1. CDR1 and CDR2 from the germline V gene are SGHRS and YFSETQ. The V segment lost 4 bases and the J segment 2 bases; nucleotides outside the gene matches: 3. The CDR3 consists of 15 residues.

This clone was counted between two and nine times. The chain is built from TRBV5-1 and TRBJ2-7; 7 bases match TRBD2. The CDR3 is 15 amino acids. Germline V gene data show CDR1 as SGHRS and CDR2 as YFSETQ. J lost 0 bases, V lost 5 bases, and 8 bases had no gene match. This chain's CDR3 is CASRPAGVVSYEQYF. The DNA for the CDR3 is TGCGCCAGCAGACCCGCGGGGGTGGTCTCCTACGAGCAGTACTTC.

This clone came up many times. The J gene is TRBJ1-6, the V gene TRBV5-5, with 9 nucleotides matching TRBD1. The CDR3 length is 16 residues. The trim removed 3 bases at V and 9 bases at J, leaving 10 bases unmatched. CDR1 is SGHKS, CDR2 YYEKEE, per germline (reference sequence). CDR3 DNA: TGTGCCAGCAGCTCCCTACCGGGACAGGGAGGTTCACCCCTCCACTTT. It yields the protein CASSSLPGQGGSPLHF. Drawing the rest from reference TRBV5-5 and TRBJ1-6, the complete variable domain is DAGVTQSPTHLIKTRGQQVTLRCSPISGHKSVSWYQQVLGQGPQFIFQYYEKEERGRGNFPDRFSARQFPNYSSELNVNALLLGDSALYLCASSSLPGQGGSPLHFGNGTRLTVT.

The CDR3 region has the DNA TGTGCCAGCTCACCAGGACAGGTATTCACTGAAGCTTTCTTT. As protein: CASSPGQVFTEAFF. The rearrangement links TRBV18 to TRBJ1-1, with 7 bases that match TRBD1. The germline CDR1 and CDR2 sequences are KGHSH and LQKENI. The V gene end was trimmed by 2 bases and the J gene end by 4 bases; junction bases not matched to a gene: 4. CDR3 length equals 14 residues.

The J gene is TRBJ2-1, the V gene TRBV24-1, with 7 nucleotides matching TRBD1. The germline CDR1 and CDR2 sequences are KGHDR and SFDVKD. The V gene end was trimmed by 5 bases and the J gene end by 5 bases; junction bases not matched to a gene: 5. This CDR3 region has 14 residues. The CDR3 sequence: CATSGQGNNNEQFF. Here the CDR3 DNA reads TGTGCCACCAGTGGACAGGGCAACAACAATGAGCAGTTCTTC.

The rearrangement links TRBV21-1 to TRBJ1-3; the table calls TRBD1, which could not be checked here. TRBV21-1 is a recognized pseudogene. CDR3 length equals 23 residues. CDR3 amino acids: CASSKEKPGGTEEKKSSGNTIYF. The CDR3 nucleotides read TGTGCCAGCAGCAAAGAAAAGCCAGGCGGGACAGAAGAAAAAAAAAGCTCTGGAAACACCATATATTTT.

This clone occurred a few times. This rearrangement joins TRBV10-3 to TRBJ2-7; D is unclear. Germline V gene lookup returns CDR1 ENHRY and CDR2 SYGVKD. V lost 0 bases and J lost 0, with 12 bases in between. This CDR3 spans 16 amino acids. This CDR3 is CAISESVQSLSYEQYF. DNA for the CDR3: TGTGCCATCAGTGAGTCGGTACAGTCCCTCTCCTACGAGCAGTACTTC.

V and J are TRBV6-1 and TRBJ2-5, with a possible D match to TRBD2 (5 bases). CDR1 and CDR2 from the germline V gene are MNHNS and SASEGT. The CDR3 runs to 15 residues. V lost 0 bases and J lost 1, with 9 bases in between. CDR3 in DNA: TGTGCCAGCAGTGAAGCGACGGGGATCCAAGAGACCCAGTACTTC. It encodes CASSEATGIQETQYF.

The chain employs TRBV5-1 and TRBJ2-2; possible D gene TRBD1, 5 bases. CDR1 and CDR2 from the germline V gene are SGHRS and YFSETQ. The length of the CDR3 is 15 residues. V was cut by 4 bases and J by 3 bases, with 13 bases left in between. CDR3 bases: TGCGCCAGCAGCAAAGACAGTGGAGACACCGGGGAGCTGTTTTTT. Its protein product is CASSKDSGDTGELFF.

This chain joins TRBV12-3 or TRBV12-4 and TRBJ2-7, with D possibly being TRBD1 (6 bases). This CDR3 spans 13 amino acids. The V and J ends lost 0 bases and 7 bases respectively, with 10 bases between them. The chain's CDR3 is CASSLARGGEQYF. DNA of the CDR3: TGTGCCAGCAGTTTAGCGCGAGGGGGTGAGCAGTACTTC.

This clone was recorded many times. The CDR3: CASSIITGAKGYTF. CDR3 coding DNA: TGTGCCAGTAGTATAATCACAGGGGCAAAAGGCTACACCTTC. The chain links TRBV19 to TRBJ1-2; 7 bases fit TRBD1. The V gene end was trimmed by 2 bases and the J gene end by 8 bases; junction bases not matched to a gene: 8. There are 14 residues in the CDR3. Germline CDR1 and CDR2: LNHDA and SQIVND (reference sequence). The full variable domain, completed using reference TRBV19 and TRBJ1-2, is DGGITQSPKYLFRKEGQNVTLSCEQNLNHDAMYWYRQDPGQGLRLIYYSQIVNDFQKGDIAEGYSVSREKKESFPLTVTSAQKNPTAFYLCASSIITGAKGYTFGSGTRLTVV.

This clone was counted a few times. The CDR3 is CASSLDRGREAFF. In DNA form, the CDR3 reads TGTGCCAGCAGTTTGGACAGGGGAAGGGAAGCTTTCTTT. The chain carries TRBV28 and TRBJ1-1; 9 positions match TRBD1. The CDR3 consists of 13 residues. The germline CDR1 and CDR2 sequences are MDHEN and SYDVKM. V shed 3 bases and J 8 bases; nucleotides not matched to a gene: 4.

The chain employs TRBV5-4 and TRBJ2-7, with D perhaps matching TRBD2 (5 bases). CDR3 length: 12 residues. The germline V gene encodes CDR1 SGHNT and CDR2 YYREEE (reference sequence). Between the trimmed V and J ends, which lost 7 bases and 4 bases, there was a span of 12 bases. The CDR3 DNA reads as TGTGCCAGCTCATGGGAGTCGTACGAGCAGTACTTC. Protein sequence: CASSWESYEQYF.

The V gene is TRBV11-2, the J gene TRBJ2-1; TRBD2 agrees at 9 bases. The CDR3 has 16 amino acids. After removal of 0 bases from V and 5 bases from J, the junction contained 5 bases not matched to a gene. The germline V gene has CDR1 SGHAT and CDR2 FQNNGV. DNA for the CDR3: TGTGCCAGCAGCTTAGAACGACTAGCGGTAAACAATGAGCAGTTCTTC. It yields the protein CASSLERLAVNNEQFF.

J is TRBJ2-1 and V is TRBV6-5; D perhaps matches TRBD2 (6 bases). CDR3 length equals 14 residues. V was shortened by 5 bases and J by 8 bases, with 16 bases between the two germline ends. Germline lookup yields CDR1 MNHEY and CDR2 SVGAGI. Here the CDR3 DNA reads TGTGCCAGCAGTCTTGCTAGCGTTGTCTATGAGCAGTTCTTC. Its protein product is CASSLASVVYEQFF.

V is TRBV5-4 and J is TRBJ2-7; D might be TRBD2 (5 bases). V lost 0 bases and J lost 8, with 9 bases in between. The germline CDR1 and CDR2 sequences are SGHNT and YYREEE (reference sequence). This CDR3 is built from 12 residues. The CDR3 region has the DNA TGTGCCAGCAGCTTGGGAGGGTTGAAGCAGTACTTC. It yields the protein CASSLGGLKQYF.

This clone showed up just a few times. The chain has TRBV5-1 and TRBJ1-2; 8 nucleotides line up with TRBD1. The CDR3 totals 16 residues. Looked up from germline, CDR1 is SGHRS and CDR2 is YFSETQ. V was pared by 0 bases and J by 6 bases, with 10 bases of the junction left unmatched. Here the CDR3 reads CASSLVPGGFRDGYTF. CDR3 bases: TGCGCCAGCAGCTTGGTACCAGGGGGCTTTCGGGATGGCTACACCTTC.

The chain links TRBV29-1 to TRBJ2-7, with D possibly being TRBD1 (6 bases). There are 13 residues in the CDR3. V lost 4 bases, J lost 11 bases, and 21 bases lay in between. Germline CDR1 and CDR2: SQVTM and ANQGSEA. The CDR3 DNA follows: TGCAGCGTTGGGAGTGACAGGCTAACCCGGGAGTACTTC. It specifies CSVGSDRLTREYF.

The chain uses TRBV21-1 and TRBJ1-4; the table calls TRBD1, which could not be checked here. TRBV21-1 is a recognized pseudogene. There are 12 residues in the CDR3. The DNA for the CDR3 is TGTGCCAGAGGACAGGGAGGTGTAAAACTGTTTTTT. Protein sequence: CARGQGGVKLFF.

The gene calls are TRBV9 and TRBJ2-5; 8 nucleotides align to TRBD1. The V gene's germline CDR1 is SGDLS and CDR2 YYNGEE. The CDR3 has 14 residues. Losses at the gene ends were 0 bases for V and 4 bases for J; bases not matched to a gene: 2. Written as DNA, the CDR3 is TGTGCCAGCAGCGTAGATACAGGGGGAGAGACCCAGTACTTC. Protein sequence: CASSVDTGGETQYF.

About this clone: One end of the junction is discordant with germline, which a read error may explain. The rearrangement links TRBV6-5 to TRBJ2-2; a weak D match, TRBD2 (6 bases). Germline V gene lookup returns CDR1 MNHEY and CDR2 SVGAGI. The CDR3 spans 13 residues. CDR3 amino acids: CASCRLVTGELFF. The CDR3 DNA reads TGTGCCAGCTGCAGACTAGTCACCGGCGAGCTGTTTTTT.

Worth noting for this clone: A clone one base away is much larger, so this may be a read error. Here the CDR3 DNA reads TGTGCCAGCAGTTACGGGACAGGGAACTATGGCTACACCTTC. As protein: CASSYGTGNYGYTF. The V and J genes are TRBV6-5 and TRBJ1-2; TRBD1 matches at 9 bases. This CDR3 has 14 amino acids. From germline, CDR1 is MNHEY and CDR2 SVGAGI. With V trimmed by 2 bases and J by 2 bases, 0 bases remained unmatched.

V and J are TRBV6-5 and TRBJ1-6; D is perhaps TRBD1 (6 bases). In germline, CDR1 is MNHEY, CDR2 SVGAGI. The CDR3 totals 15 residues. V was clipped by 2 bases and J by 5 bases, with 10 bases between them. Here the CDR3 DNA reads TGTGCCAGCAGTTACGGTGACAGGAATAATTCACCCCTCCACTTT. Translation gives CASSYGDRNNSPLHF.